This T cell receptor beta chain was captured by sequencing in a study of blood T cells in healthy people across ages. A second PCR, run for about 7 to 12 cycles, used a sample-barcoded 5' primer plus a J-beta primer mix. TCRdb redid the calling of the 5' RACE reads with MiXCR, one entry per CDR3 protein. The sample lists approximately 1.5 million distinct CDR3 sequences, roughly a third occurring once. CDR3 length equals 17 residues. Per the germline V gene, CDR1 is MGHRA and CDR2 is YSYEKL. Turning to this clonotype: The junction departs from germline at one end; a sequencing error may be responsible.

Sequencing used blood. The sequence derives from a woman in her 30s in good health. The chain combines TRBV4-1 with TRBJ2-5; 9 nucleotides match TRBD1. The CDR3 DNA reads TGCGCCATCAGCCAAGCTCCGACAGGGGGTCCCAAAGAGACCCAGTACTTC. Amino acids: CAISQAPTGGPKETQYF.